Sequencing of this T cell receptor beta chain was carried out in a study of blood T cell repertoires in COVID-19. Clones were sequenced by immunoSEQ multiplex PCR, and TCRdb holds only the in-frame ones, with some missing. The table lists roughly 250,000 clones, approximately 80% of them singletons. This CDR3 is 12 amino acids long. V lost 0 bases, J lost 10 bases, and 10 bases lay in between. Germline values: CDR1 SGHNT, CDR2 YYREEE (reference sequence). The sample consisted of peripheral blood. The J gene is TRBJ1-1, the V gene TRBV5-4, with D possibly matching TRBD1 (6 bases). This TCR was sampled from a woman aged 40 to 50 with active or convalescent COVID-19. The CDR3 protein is CASSLEQGRAFF. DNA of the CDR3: TGTGCCAGCAGCTTGGAACAGGGTCGAGCTTTCTTT. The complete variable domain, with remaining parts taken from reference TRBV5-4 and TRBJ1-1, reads ETGVTQSPTHLIKTRGQQVTLRCSSQSGHNTVSWYQQALGQGPQFIFQYYREEENGRGNFPPRFSGLQFPNYSSELNVNALELDDSALYLCASSLEQGRAFFGQGTRLTVV.